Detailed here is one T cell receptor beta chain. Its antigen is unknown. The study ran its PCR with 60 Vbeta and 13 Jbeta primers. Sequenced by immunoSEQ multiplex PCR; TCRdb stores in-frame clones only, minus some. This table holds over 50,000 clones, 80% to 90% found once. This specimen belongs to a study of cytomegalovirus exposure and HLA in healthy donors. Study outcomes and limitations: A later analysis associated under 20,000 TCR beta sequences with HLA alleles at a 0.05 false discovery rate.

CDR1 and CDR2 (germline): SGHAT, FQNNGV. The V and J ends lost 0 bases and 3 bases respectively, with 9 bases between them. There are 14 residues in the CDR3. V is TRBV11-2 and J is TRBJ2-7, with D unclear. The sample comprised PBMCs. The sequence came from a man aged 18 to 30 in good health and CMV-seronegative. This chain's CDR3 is CASSLDVAYYEQYF. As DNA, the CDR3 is TGTGCCAGCAGCTTAGATGTAGCATACTACGAGCAGTACTTC.